The 22 T cell receptor beta chains given below trace back to one sample, sequenced in a study of identical twins. MiXCR, run by TCRdb on the 5' RACE reads, gives a single entry per CDR3 protein. Of hundreds of thousands of distinct CDR3 sequences listed, about 12% are singletons. A further study also used this sample, focusing on yellow fever vaccine responses in identical twins.

Sequencing was carried out using CD8+ T cells sorted from blood. The receptors were gathered from a woman between 18 and 30 years old in good health.

This clonotype was recorded at least ten times. The CDR3 loop reads CASSKPGTTYYEQYV. Here the CDR3 DNA reads TGTGCCAGCAGCAAGCCCGGAACGACATACTACGAGCAGTACGTC. The chain recombines TRBV7-9 with TRBJ2-7; D uncertain. The CDR3 sequence is 15 residues long. The germline gives CDR1 SEHNR, CDR2 FQNEAQ (reference sequence). Trimming shortened V by 5 bases and J by 3 bases, and 17 bases separated the two germline ends.

This clonotype was seen more than once but under ten times. The chain uses TRBV28 and TRBJ2-7; D possibly corresponds to TRBD1 (6 bases). This CDR3 spans 13 amino acids. Germline values: CDR1 MDHEN, CDR2 SYDVKM. Trimming removed 10 bases from V and 1 base from J, with 14 bases in between. The CDR3 DNA sequence: TGTGCCACCGGAAAACAGGGTTCCTACGAGCAGTACGTC. Its protein is CATGKQGSYEQYV.

The chain employs TRBV5-5 and TRBJ2-2; 11 bases map to TRBD2. CDR3 length: 15 residues. From germline, CDR1 is SGHKS and CDR2 YYEKEE (reference sequence). V was clipped by 2 bases and J by 6 bases; unmatched bases: 3. The CDR3 DNA reads as TGTGCCAGCAGCTTCACTAGCGGGAGATCCGGGGAGCTGTTTTTT. This encodes CASSFTSGRSGELFF.

J is TRBJ2-5 and V is TRBV27; 10 nucleotides match TRBD1. This CDR3 contains 15 residues. The V gene's germline CDR1 is MNHEY and CDR2 SMNVEV (reference sequence). J lost 5 bases, V lost 3 bases, and 6 bases had no gene match. In DNA, the CDR3 is TGTGCCAGCAGTTTGAGGGACAGGGGCCGGGAGACCCAGTACTTC. It translates to CASSLRDRGRETQYF.

This clonotype was detected many times. This chain links TRBV12-3 or TRBV12-4 with TRBJ2-3; 7 positions match TRBD2. The CDR3 runs to 14 residues. Unmatched junction bases numbered 7, after V lost 5 bases and J lost 5 bases. The CDR3 region is CASSRGGPGDTQYF. The CDR3 DNA follows: TGTGCCAGCAGTAGGGGAGGGCCGGGAGATACGCAGTATTTT.

A few counts support this clonotype. The CDR3 here is CASVQGWTTDTQYF. The CDR3 DNA reads TGTGCTAGTGTCCAGGGGTGGACCACAGATACGCAGTATTTT. This chain uses TRBV12-5 with TRBJ2-3, with D perhaps TRBD1 (6 bases). Per the germline V gene, CDR1 is LGHNT and CDR2 is FRNRAP. The CDR3 has 14 amino acids. Trimming took off 7 bases at V and 2 bases at J, with 13 bases between the two ends.

This clonotype came up many times. The gene calls are TRBV5-1 and TRBJ2-1, with a tentative D call TRBD1 (6 bases). CDR3 length equals 14 residues. Trimming took 4 bases from V and 6 from J, leaving 14 bases between them. CDR1 is SGHRS and CDR2 is YFSETQ in the germline V gene. The CDR3 sequence: CASSRSDRPNEQFF. The CDR3 DNA reads TGCGCCAGCAGCCGGAGCGACAGGCCCAATGAGCAGTTCTTC.

This chain joins TRBV27 and TRBJ2-1, with 10 bases lining up with TRBD2. This CDR3 contains 16 residues. J gave up 8 bases and V 4 bases, and 11 bases lay outside the gene matches. CDR1 and CDR2 (germline): MNHEY, SMNVEV (reference sequence). CDR3 DNA sequence: TGTGCCAGCAGTTCCCCCGGCGCTAGCGGGAGTTATGAGCAGTTCTTC. The encoded protein is CASSSPGASGSYEQFF.

V usage is TRBV7-9 and J usage is TRBJ2-5; 8 nucleotides agree with TRBD2. Germline lookup yields CDR1 SEHNR and CDR2 FQNEAQ (reference sequence). Trimming removed 6 bases from V and 3 bases from J; junction bases left unmatched: 6. The CDR3 sequence is 14 residues long. CDR3 sequence (DNA): TGTGCCAGCAGACCGGGGGGGGCGGAAGAGACCCAGTACTTC. This sequence encodes CASRPGGAEETQYF.

The gene calls are TRBV28 and TRBJ2-7, with D possibly being TRBD2 (6 bases). Germline V lookup: CDR1 MDHEN, CDR2 SYDVKM. The CDR3 contains 14 residues. Trimming pared 5 bases from V and 6 bases from J, leaving 17 bases between. DNA for the CDR3: TGTGCCAGCAGTCCCCCGACTAGTTCCGGCGAGCAGTACTTC. Its protein product is CASSPPTSSGEQYF.

In this sample, this clonotype turned up a few times. The chain links TRBV25-1 to TRBJ2-1; possibly TRBD1 or TRBD2 for D (5 bases each). This CDR3 spans 16 amino acids. Trimming left V 1 base short and J 4 bases short, with 14 bases between. Germline V gene lookup returns CDR1 MGHDK and CDR2 SYGVNS. CDR3 in DNA: TGTGCCAGCAGTGAATTTGGGGACCCAAGTTACAATGAGCAGTTCTTC. Its protein product is CASSEFGDPSYNEQFF.

This clonotype was picked up a small number of times. The chain employs TRBV5-5 and TRBJ2-2; D unclear. There are 15 residues in the CDR3. Germline V gene data show CDR1 as SGHKS and CDR2 as YYEKEE (reference sequence). V was pared by 1 base and J by 0 bases, with 7 bases between. The DNA of the CDR3 is TGTGCCAGCAGCTTGCCCGAACCGAACACCGGGGAGCTGTTTTTT. Its translation is CASSLPEPNTGELFF.

This clonotype has just a few counts. V is TRBV15 and J is TRBJ2-7, with 8 bases aligning to TRBD1. The CDR3 extends over 16 amino acids. Germline lookup yields CDR1 LNHNV and CDR2 YYDKDF (reference sequence). The V and J ends lost 5 bases and 1 base, in that order; junction bases with no gene match: 10. The CDR3 nucleotides are TGTGCCACCAGCGGATTTAGACAGGGGACATCCTACGAGCAGTACTTC. Translated: CATSGFRQGTSYEQYF.

In this sample, this clonotype turned up a few times. The J gene is TRBJ2-1, the V gene TRBV29-1, with a weak D call TRBD2 (6 bases). This CDR3 contains 12 residues. From germline, CDR1 is SQVTM and CDR2 ANQGSEA. Trimming left V 7 bases short and J 14 bases short, with 21 bases between. CDR3 region: CSAGGWRDFEFF. As DNA, the CDR3 is TGCAGCGCCGGGGGATGGCGGGACTTTGAGTTCTTC.

The rearrangement joins TRBV7-3 to TRBJ2-2; D may correspond to TRBD1 or TRBD2 (6 bases each). The CDR3 length is 15 residues. Germline V gives CDR1 SGHTA, CDR2 FQGTGA. Trimming left V 1 base short and J 4 bases short, with 10 bases between. Written as DNA, the CDR3 is TGTGCCAGCAGCTTAATCAGGGGAGGCACCGGGGAGCTGTTTTTT. Amino acid sequence: CASSLIRGGTGELFF.

This chain links TRBV5-1 with TRBJ2-1; TRBD1 matches at 8 bases. The CDR3 runs 16 residues. Germline CDR1 reads SGHRS; CDR2 reads YFSETQ. The J segment lost 0 bases and the V segment lost 4 bases, leaving 6 bases of the junction unmatched. The CDR3 DNA reads TGCGCCAGCAGCCAGGGACAGGCCGGCTCCTACAATGAGCAGTTCTTC. It is translated as CASSQGQAGSYNEQFF.

The table lists this clonotype with many counts. The rearrangement links TRBV28 to TRBJ2-7; D unclear. The germline V and J ends were trimmed by 5 bases and 4 bases, with 6 bases remaining between them. The germline V gene encodes CDR1 MDHEN and CDR2 SYDVKM. This CDR3 spans 11 amino acids. CDR3 amino acids: CASSPLYEQYF. The CDR3 DNA is TGTGCCAGCAGTCCCCTTTACGAGCAGTACTTC.

This clonotype was counted at least ten times. This chain joins TRBV5-5 and TRBJ2-7; TRBD2 might be the D (6 bases). V was cut by 1 base and J by 4 bases, with 12 bases left in between. Per the germline V gene, CDR1 is SGHKS and CDR2 is YYEKEE (reference sequence). The CDR3 covers 14 residues. CDR3 nucleotides: TGTGCCAGCAGCTTGCTCGGGAGTGGTTACGAGCAGTACTTC. Its protein is CASSLLGSGYEQYF.

The CDR3 DNA reads TGCAGTGCTAGTAGGCGGGGAATGAGCACAGATACGCAGTATTTT. Its translation: CSASRRGMSTDTQYF. The rearrangement uses TRBV20-1 and TRBJ2-3; D perhaps matches TRBD2 (6 bases). Per the germline V gene, CDR1 is DFQATT and CDR2 is SNEGSKA (reference sequence). The V end was cut by 3 bases, the J end by 0 bases, with 13 bases between. The CDR3 consists of 15 residues.

The sample holds a few counts of this clonotype. The chain is built from TRBV7-9 and TRBJ2-5; 7 nucleotides line up with TRBD1. Germline V CDR1 and CDR2: SEHNR, FQNEAQ (reference sequence). The CDR3 runs to 15 residues. V lost 5 bases and J lost 0; bases outside the gene matches: 6. Written as DNA, the CDR3 is TGTGCCAGCAGCCCCAGGGACAGCCACCAAGAGACCCAGTACTTC. It yields the protein CASSPRDSHQETQYF. Full variable domain (missing parts from reference TRBV7-9 and TRBJ2-5): DTGVSQNPRHKITKRGQNVTFRCDPISEHNRLYWYRQTLGQGPEFLTYFQNEAQLEKSRLLSDRFSAERPKGSFSTLEIQRTEQGDSAMYLCASSPRDSHQETQYFGPGTRLLVL.

At least ten counts were recorded for this clonotype. V is TRBV5-5 and J is TRBJ2-1; D not resolved. CDR3 length equals 14 residues. Germline V gene lookup returns CDR1 SGHKS and CDR2 YYEKEE (reference sequence). Trimming cost V 6 bases and J 4 bases, with 14 bases left between them. CDR3 region: CASTPEVGYNEQFF. The DNA of the CDR3 is TGTGCCAGCACTCCAGAGGTGGGATACAATGAGCAGTTCTTC. The complete variable domain, with remaining parts taken from reference TRBV5-5 and TRBJ2-1, reads DAGVTQSPTHLIKTRGQQVTLRCSPISGHKSVSWYQQVLGQGPQFIFQYYEKEERGRGNFPDRFSARQFPNYSSELNVNALLLGDSALYLCASTPEVGYNEQFFGPGTRLTVL.

The chain is built from TRBV6-1 and TRBJ2-7; unclear D gene. The CDR3 is 12 amino acids. The V gene's germline CDR1 is MNHNS and CDR2 SASEGT. Between the trimmed V and J ends, which lost 3 bases and 4 bases, there was a span of 7 bases. In DNA form, the CDR3 reads TGTGCCAGCAGTGACGGTATATACGAGCAGTACTTC. This codes for CASSDGIYEQYF.